One sample yielded the 8 T cell receptor beta chains listed below, sequenced in a study of brain T cells in children with intractable seizures. Only in-frame clones appear in the TCRdb table, and some are missing; sequencing was by immunoSEQ multiplex PCR. Of under 150,000 clones detected, roughly 94% appear once; the ten largest clones hold under 4.5%. The source material was peripheral blood, sampled at surgery. All receptors derive from a boy in the first two years of life with hemimegalencephaly and intractable seizures.

This clone has more than one count but fewer than ten. V gene TRBV5-1 combines with J gene TRBJ1-2; no firm D call. Trimming took off 6 bases at V and 0 bases at J, with 9 bases between the two ends. The CDR3 sequence is 13 residues long. Germline values: CDR1 SGHRS, CDR2 YFSETQ. CDR3 region: CASTSLTNYGYTF. The CDR3 DNA reads TGCGCCAGCACCTCTCTAACTAACTATGGCTACACCTTC.

The CDR3 region is CASSPKEGAGGPPDTQYF. The CDR3 region has the DNA TGTGCCAGCAGCCCTAAAGAGGGAGCGGGAGGGCCCCCAGATACGCAGTATTTT. V is TRBV21-1 and J is TRBJ2-3; the D segment call TRBD2 is taken from the table without a DNA check. TRBV21-1 is a pseudogene. CDR3 size: 18 residues.

The V gene is TRBV27, the J gene TRBJ2-3, with D tentatively TRBD1 (6 bases). The germline gives CDR1 MNHEY, CDR2 SMNVEV (reference sequence). This CDR3 has 16 amino acids. V was trimmed by 4 bases and J by 0 bases, leaving 14 bases between them. This CDR3 reads CASSSYRETSTDTQYF. The CDR3 DNA reads TGTGCCAGCAGTTCGTACAGGGAGACTAGCACAGATACGCAGTATTTT.

The genes are TRBV5-1 and TRBJ2-3; D possibly matches TRBD1 or TRBD2 (5 bases each). V lost 7 bases and J 2 bases, leaving 17 bases between the germline ends. The CDR3 spans 15 residues. CDR1 SGHRS and CDR2 YFSETQ come from the germline V gene. The CDR3 sequence is CASRMGPTTTDTQYF. The CDR3 DNA is TGCGCCAGCCGGATGGGACCTACTACCACAGATACGCAGTATTTT.

This chain joins TRBV11-3 and TRBJ2-3; D is unresolved. V dropped 5 bases and J dropped 4 bases, with 16 bases sitting between them. The CDR3 loop spans 15 amino acids. Per germline, CDR1 SGHNT and CDR2 YENEEA. The CDR3 spells CASSLGLYNPDTQYF. Here the CDR3 DNA reads TGTGCCAGCAGCCTCGGGCTTTATAACCCAGATACGCAGTATTTT.

The CDR3 DNA reads TGTGCCAGCAGTTACTCGAATCTGGTCCCCCCGTACTTC. Translation gives CASSYSNLVPPYF. The chain recombines TRBV6-5 with TRBJ2-7; D ambiguous. CDR3 length: 13 amino acids. Trimming cost V 0 bases and J 12 bases, with 15 bases left between them. Germline CDR1 MNHEY, CDR2 SVGAGI.

V is TRBV4-1 and J is TRBJ2-1; perhaps D is TRBD1 or TRBD2 (6 bases each). The CDR3 consists of 17 residues. The germline V gene encodes CDR1 MGHRA and CDR2 YSYEKL. Trimming took off 0 bases at V and 10 bases at J, with 22 bases between the two ends. CDR3 DNA: TGCGCCAGCAGCCAAGATAAGGCCGGGGGCGCGTTACAGGAGCAGTTCTTC. It translates to CASSQDKAGGALQEQFF.

The rearrangement uses TRBV29-1 and TRBJ2-5; 8 bases align to TRBD1. The junction had 7 bases not matched to a gene; V was cut back by 6 bases and J by 1 base. CDR1 and CDR2 (germline): SQVTM, ANQGSEA. The CDR3 length is 14 residues. In nucleotides, the CDR3 is TGCAGCGTCCACGGGACAGGACGCCAAGAGACCCAGTACTTC. This encodes CSVHGTGRQETQYF.